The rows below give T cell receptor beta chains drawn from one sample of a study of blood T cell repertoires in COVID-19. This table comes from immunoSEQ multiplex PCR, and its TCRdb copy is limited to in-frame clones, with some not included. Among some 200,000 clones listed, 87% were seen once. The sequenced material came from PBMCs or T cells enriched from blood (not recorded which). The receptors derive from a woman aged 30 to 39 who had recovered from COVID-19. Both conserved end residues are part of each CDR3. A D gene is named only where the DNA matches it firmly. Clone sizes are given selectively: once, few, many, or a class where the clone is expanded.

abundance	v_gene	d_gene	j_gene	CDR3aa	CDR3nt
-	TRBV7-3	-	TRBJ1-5	CASSRGANQPQHF	TGTGCCAGCAGCCGAGGAGCAAATCAGCCCCAGCATTTT
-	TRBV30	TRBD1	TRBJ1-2	CAWDRDRLYGYTF	TGTGCCTGGGACAGGGATCGTCTCTATGGCTACACCTTC
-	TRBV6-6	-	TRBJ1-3	CASSPYSAVGGNTIYF	TGTGCCAGCAGCCCCTACTCTGCGGTTGGTGGAAACACCATATATTTT
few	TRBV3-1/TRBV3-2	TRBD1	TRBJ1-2	CASSRGQLYGYTF	TGTGCCAGCAGCCGGGGACAGCTCTATGGCTACACCTTC
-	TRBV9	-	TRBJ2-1	CASSPGPEGYNEQFF	TGTGCCAGCAGCCCTGGCCCGGAGGGCTACAATGAGCAGTTCTTC
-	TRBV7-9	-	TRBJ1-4	CASSFSLGAENEKLFF	TGTGCCAGCAGCTTTAGTCTAGGAGCCGAAAATGAAAAACTGTTTTTT
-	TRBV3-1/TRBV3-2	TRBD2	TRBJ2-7	CASSRTSVSHEQYF	TGTGCCAGCAGCCGGACTAGCGTCTCCCACGAGCAGTACTTC
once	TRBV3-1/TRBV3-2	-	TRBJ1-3	CASSQDGGSGNTIYF	TGTGCCAGCAGCCAAGACGGGGGCTCTGGAAACACCATATATTTT
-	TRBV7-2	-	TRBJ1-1	CASSLDSGKNTEAFF	TGTGCCAGCAGCTTGGACTCCGGAAAGAACACTGAAGCTTTCTTT
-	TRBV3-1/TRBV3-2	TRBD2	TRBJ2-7	CASSPARSGGYEQYF	TGTGCCAGCAGCCCCGCCCGGAGCGGGGGTTACGAGCAGTACTTC
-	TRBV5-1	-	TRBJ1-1	CASSLSSTDTEAFF	TGCGCCAGCAGCTTGAGTTCCACGGACACTGAAGCTTTCTTT
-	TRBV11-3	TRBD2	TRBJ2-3	CASSFVGTSVEPDTQYF	TGTGCCAGCAGCTTCGTAGGGACTAGCGTTGAACCAGATACGCAGTATTTT
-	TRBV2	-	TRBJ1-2	CASMITGYYGYTF	TGTGCCAGCATGATAACAGGGTACTATGGCTACACCTTC
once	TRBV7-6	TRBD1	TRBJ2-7	CASSLDPGGYEQYF	TGTGCCAGCAGCTTAGACCCAGGGGGCTACGAGCAGTACTTC
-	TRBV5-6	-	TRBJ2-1	CASSWGTGLGEQFF	TGTGCCAGCAGCTGGGGAACAGGGTTAGGAGAGCAGTTCTTC
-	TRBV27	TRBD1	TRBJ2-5	CATGKGARKETQYF	TGTGCCACGGGGAAGGGGGCGCGGAAAGAGACCCAGTACTTC
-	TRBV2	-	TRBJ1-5	CASSVPGGNQPQHF	TGTGCCAGCAGTGTTCCGGGGGGAAATCAGCCCCAGCATTTT
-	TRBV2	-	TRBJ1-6	CASGGGRYNSPLHF	TGTGCCAGCGGGGGGGGGCGGTATAATTCACCCCTCCACTTT
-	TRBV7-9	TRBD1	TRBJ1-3	CASSFPTGNSLSGNTIYF	TGTGCCAGCAGCTTCCCGACAGGGAACTCTCTCTCTGGAAACACCATATATTTT
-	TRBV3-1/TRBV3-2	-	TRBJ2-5	CASSQDYPQETQYF	TGTGCCAGCAGCCAAGATTATCCCCAAGAGACCCAGTACTTC
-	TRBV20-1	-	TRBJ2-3	CSASGADTQYF	TGCAGTGCTTCCGGGGCAGATACGCAGTATTTT
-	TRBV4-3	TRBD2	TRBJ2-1	CASSQEPAGVSSYNEQFF	TGCGCCAGCAGCCAAGAACCAGCGGGAGTAAGTTCCTACAATGAGCAGTTCTTC
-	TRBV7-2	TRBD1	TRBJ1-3	CASSFNRGSGNTIYF	TGTGCCAGCAGCTTTAACAGGGGCTCTGGAAACACCATATATTTT
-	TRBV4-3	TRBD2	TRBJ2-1	CASSQDIPASGIYNEQFF	TGCGCCAGCAGCCAAGATATCCCCGCTAGCGGGATTTACAATGAGCAGTTCTTC
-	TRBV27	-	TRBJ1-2	CASSSGGQYYGYTF	TGTGCCAGCAGCTCCGGCGGTCAATACTATGGCTACACCTTC
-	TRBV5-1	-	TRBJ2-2	CASSSATDPGSGELFF	TGCGCCAGCAGCTCGGCCACGGACCCAGGGTCCGGGGAGCTGTTTTTT
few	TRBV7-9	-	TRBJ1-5	CASSTTGQMNQPQHF	TGTGCCAGCAGCACCACCGGACAGATGAATCAGCCCCAGCATTTT
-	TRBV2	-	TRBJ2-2	CASRLGRKGSGELFF	TGTGCCAGCCGGTTGGGGAGGAAGGGGTCCGGGGAGCTGTTTTTT
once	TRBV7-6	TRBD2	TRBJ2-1	CASSLFREGRYNEQFF	TGTGCCAGCAGCTTATTCCGGGAGGGCCGTTACAATGAGCAGTTCTTC
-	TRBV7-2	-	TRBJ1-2	CASSLATGQPNYGYTF	TGTGCCAGCAGCTTAGCGACCGGACAGCCGAACTATGGCTACACCTTC
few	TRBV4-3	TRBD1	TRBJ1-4	CASSQVGTGSEKLFF	TGCGCCAGCAGCCAAGTCGGGACAGGCAGCGAAAAACTGTTTTTT
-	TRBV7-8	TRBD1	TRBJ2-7	CASSSVQGAIAYEQYF	TGTGCCAGCAGCTCCGTCCAGGGGGCAATCGCCTACGAGCAGTACTTC
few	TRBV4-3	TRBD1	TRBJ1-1	CASSQVTGGKSEAFF	TGCGCCAGCAGCCAAGTTACAGGGGGCAAGTCTGAAGCTTTCTTT
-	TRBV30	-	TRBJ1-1	CAWSAWANLKTEAFF	TGTGCCTGGAGTGCCTGGGCAAATCTGAAGACTGAAGCTTTCTTT
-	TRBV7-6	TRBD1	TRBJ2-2	CASSADRVTWELFF	TGTGCCAGCAGCGCAGACAGGGTGACCTGGGAGCTGTTTTTT
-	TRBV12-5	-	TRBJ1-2	CASGSGTSGRGYTF	TGTGCTAGTGGTTCCGGGACATCCGGGCGAGGCTACACCTTC
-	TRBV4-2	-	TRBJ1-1	CASSTTGNTEAFF	TGTGCCAGCAGCACGACGGGGAACACTGAAGCTTTCTTT
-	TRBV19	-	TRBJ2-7	CASSEGGPGEQYF	TGTGCCAGTAGCGAGGGGGGGCCGGGGGAGCAGTACTTC
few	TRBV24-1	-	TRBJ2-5	CATSDTDQETQYF	TGTGCCACCAGTGATACAGACCAAGAGACCCAGTACTTC
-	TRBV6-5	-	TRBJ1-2	CASREEEGYTF	TGTGCCAGCAGGGAGGAGGAGGGCTACACCTTC
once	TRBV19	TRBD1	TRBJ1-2	CASSADGQGDYGYTF	TGTGCCAGTAGCGCCGATGGACAGGGTGACTATGGCTACACCTTC
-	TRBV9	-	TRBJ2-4	CASSGLAKNIQYF	TGTGCCAGCAGCGGTCTAGCCAAAAACATTCAGTACTTC
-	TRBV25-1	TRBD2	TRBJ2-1	CASSRAGDSDEQFF	TGTGCCAGCAGTCGAGCGGGAGATAGCGATGAGCAGTTCTTC
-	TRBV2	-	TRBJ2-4	CANKPTGERAKNIQYF	TGTGCCAACAAACCTACGGGGGAGAGGGCCAAAAACATTCAGTACTTC
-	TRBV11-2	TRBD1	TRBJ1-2	CASSLGTGGIDYGYTF	TGTGCCAGCAGCTTAGGGACAGGGGGCATCGACTATGGCTACACCTTC
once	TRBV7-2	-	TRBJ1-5	CASSLANRNQPQHF	TGTGCCAGCAGCTTAGCGAACAGGAATCAGCCCCAGCATTTT
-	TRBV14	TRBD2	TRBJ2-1	CASSPAGGPYNEQFF	TGTGCCAGCAGCCCAGCGGGGGGACCTTACAATGAGCAGTTCTTC
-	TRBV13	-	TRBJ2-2	CASRRVSNTGELFF	TGTGCCAGCAGGAGGGTCTCCAACACCGGGGAGCTGTTTTTT
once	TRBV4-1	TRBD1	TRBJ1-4	CASSLSGTGPEKLFF	TGCGCCAGCAGCCTATCCGGGACAGGGCCTGAAAAACTGTTTTTT
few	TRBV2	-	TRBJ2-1	CASRNRVYNEQFF	TGTGCCAGCAGAAACAGGGTCTACAATGAGCAGTTCTTC
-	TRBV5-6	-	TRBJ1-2	CASSEWTEPNYGYTF	TGTGCCAGCAGCGAATGGACAGAACCGAACTATGGCTACACCTTC
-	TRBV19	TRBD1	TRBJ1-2	CASSTLGQGNYGYTF	TGTGCCAGTAGTACCTTAGGACAGGGAAACTATGGCTACACCTTC
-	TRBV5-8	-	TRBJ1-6	CASSLEPGTFYNSPLHF	TGTGCCAGCAGCTTGGAACCCGGGACTTTCTATAATTCACCCCTCCACTTT
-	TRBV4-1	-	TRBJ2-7	CASSQATGNPYEQYF	TGCGCCAGCAGCCAAGCGACCGGGAACCCCTACGAGCAGTACTTC
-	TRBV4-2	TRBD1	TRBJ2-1	CASSQVQGANEQFF	TGTGCCAGCAGCCAAGTCCAGGGGGCAAATGAGCAGTTCTTC